This TCR beta chain came from a study of radiation and T cells in renal cell carcinoma (dated by TCRdb to between 2020 and 2021). Study-level background: The samples were obtained from a clinical trial, where primary renal cell carcinomas were treated with 15 Gy stereotactic body radiation therapy and then removed by nephrectomy 4 weeks afterward. A total of about 4 million unique CDR3 nucleotide sequences, encoding 2,500,000 or so unique CDR3 amino acid sequences, were found across all 50 or so samples. A total of around 50 samples underwent TCR beta sequencing, made up of 25 or so tumors and about 27 peripheral blood samples. Overall study outcomes, separate from this receptor: No pretreatment tumor biopsies were available, so the baseline intratumoral presence of clonotypes could not be determined. In blood, the top tumor clonotypes increased from baseline to 2 weeks after radiation and then shrank by 4 weeks, which suggests a temporary expansion of tumor-resident clones. Effects of radiation dose or scheduling on the TCR repertoire could not be addressed with the single-armed trial design. Changes in the blood repertoire were not tracked past 4 weeks after treatment.

This specimen's time point label, interpreted: blood 2 weeks post-SBRT. Explained via the paper, the treatment or condition label denotes: 15 Gy SBRT to primary tumor, nephrectomy 4 weeks later. To follow tumor-enriched clonotypes, serial peripheral blood was collected from radiation-treated patients at baseline and at 2 weeks and 4 weeks after SBRT. Renal cell carcinoma with clear cell pathology was present in all patients. Genomic DNA for TCR sequencing was prepared using the QIAamp DNA Blood Mini Kit (Qiagen). The analyses included only samples that passed all quality control checks. A remark on this clone: Its binding antigen is unknown. Within one base of it there is no much larger clone, and no base qualities were kept.

After removal of 8 bases from V and 11 bases from J, the junction retains 2 bases not matched to a gene. The CDR3, from cysteine to phenylalanine, totals 11 residues. Just CDR3 DNA is preserved here, 33 bases in frame from base 1. From the germline V gene, CDR1 is SGHNT and CDR2 is YENEEA. Following the manufacturer's recommendations, the immunoSEQ kit was used to generate TCR beta libraries from genomic DNA. To prepare libraries, a first multiplex PCR with proprietary primers was run, followed by a second PCR that added unique barcodes, and a bead cleanup was done after each round. A positive control reaction and a negative control reaction, both provided in the kit, were run with every batch of samples. The final libraries were assessed on an Agilent 4200 TapeStation D1000 ScreenTape, pooled by volume, and quantified by qPCR. Sequencing was performed on an Illumina NextSeq500 with a MidOutput 150-cycle cartridge, and 156 Read1 and 15 Index1 cycles were run with kit custom primers. The pooled library was loaded at 0.95 to 1 pM with approximately 18% PhiX control spiked in. From the authors' description of their analysis: Vendor-processed data were analyzed in R, and a clonotype was defined as all T cells sharing the same CDR3 nucleotide sequence. For clone abundance analyses, frequencies were normalized to the 10,000 most abundant clones in each sample. Public T cell clones, which averaged fewer than five per sample, were removed prior to analysis. Tumor-enriched and baseline blood-enriched clonotypes were defined by at least a 32-fold difference in abundance between compartments. A beta-binomial differential abundance model was used to identify clonotypes that were expanded or contracted between blood time points. Tumor-blood repertoire similarity was measured with the Baroni-Urbani and Buser coefficient, and groups were compared using two-tailed Wilcoxon tests in R. The table was pulled from immuneACCESS by TCRdb, which kept in-frame rearrangements only. Such tables lose some clones; where checked, under half of the loss comes from unresolved V genes, and the rest has no known cause. The V and J calls and clone size are taken from that table; D and trimming were inferred from the DNA. The sample profile shows fewer than 55,000 clones; about 80% of them were found once. Roughly 30% of the sample belongs to the ten largest clones.

The sequence is built from TRBV11-3 and TRBJ2-2; the central 10 bases match TRBD1. This TCR was sampled from a woman in her sixties or seventies with renal cell carcinoma. The material sequenced was blood, taken from a patient whose treatment included radiotherapy and nephrectomy. CDR3 reads: CASGQGEELFF. The base sequence is TGTGCCAGCGGACAGGGGGAAGAGCTGTTTTTT.